This entry is about one T cell receptor (beta chain). Its antigen remains unidentified. CDR1 MGHRA and CDR2 YSYEKL come from the germline V gene. The CDR3 contains 14 residues. V was cut by 5 bases and J by 0 bases, with 10 bases left in between. Data came from immunoSEQ multiplex PCR; TCRdb stores just in-frame clones and leaves some out. Of around 48,000 clones detected, around 30% appear once; the ten largest clones hold roughly 2.8%. The data originate from a study of tumour-infiltrating T cells in Burkitt lymphoma. Study as a whole: Patients covered every epidemiological subtype of Burkitt lymphoma. Productive clonality predicted overall and progression-free survival. Regarding the study as a whole: Many Burkitt lymphoma patients shared several public clonotypes.

This sequence was found in a human donor with Burkitt lymphoma. The rearrangement joins TRBV4-1 to TRBJ1-1, with D hard to call. Sequencing input: tumor tissue. The DNA for the CDR3 is TGCGCCAGCAGCAGACCGACAATGAACACTGAAGCTTTCTTT. It specifies CASSRPTMNTEAFF.